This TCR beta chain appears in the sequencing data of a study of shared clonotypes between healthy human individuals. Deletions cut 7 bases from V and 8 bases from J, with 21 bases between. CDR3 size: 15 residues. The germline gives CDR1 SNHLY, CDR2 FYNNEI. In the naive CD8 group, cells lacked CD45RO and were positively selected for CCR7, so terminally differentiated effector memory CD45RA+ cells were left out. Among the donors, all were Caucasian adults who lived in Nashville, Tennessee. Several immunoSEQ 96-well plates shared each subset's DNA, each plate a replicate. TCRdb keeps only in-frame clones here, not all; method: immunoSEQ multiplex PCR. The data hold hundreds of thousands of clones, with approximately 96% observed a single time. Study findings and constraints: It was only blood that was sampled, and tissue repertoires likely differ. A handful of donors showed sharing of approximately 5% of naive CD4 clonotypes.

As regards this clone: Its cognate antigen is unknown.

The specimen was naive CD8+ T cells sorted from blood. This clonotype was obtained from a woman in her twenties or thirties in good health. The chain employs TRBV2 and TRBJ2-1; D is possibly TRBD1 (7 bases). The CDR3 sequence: CASTKGGGRGHEQFF. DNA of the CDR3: TGTGCCAGCACTAAAGGGGGCGGCCGGGGGCATGAGCAGTTCTTC.